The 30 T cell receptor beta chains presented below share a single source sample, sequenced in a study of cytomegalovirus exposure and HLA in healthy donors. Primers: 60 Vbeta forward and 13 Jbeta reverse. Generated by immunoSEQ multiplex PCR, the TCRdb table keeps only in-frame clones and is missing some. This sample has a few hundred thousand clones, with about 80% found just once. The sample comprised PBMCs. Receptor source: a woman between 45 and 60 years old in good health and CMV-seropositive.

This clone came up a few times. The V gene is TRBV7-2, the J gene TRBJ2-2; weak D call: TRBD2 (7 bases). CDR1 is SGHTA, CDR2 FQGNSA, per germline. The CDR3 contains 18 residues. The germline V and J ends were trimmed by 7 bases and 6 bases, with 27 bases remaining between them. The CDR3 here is CASKPKGLKTGRAGELFF. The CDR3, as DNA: TGTGCCAGCAAGCCCAAGGGCCTGAAAACAGGGAGGGCCGGGGAGCTGTTTTTT. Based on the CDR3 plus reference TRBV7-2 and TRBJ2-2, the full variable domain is GAGVSQSPSNKVTEKGKDVELRCDPISGHTALYWYRQSLGQGLEFLIYFQGNSAPDKSGLPSDRFSAERTGGSVSTLTIQRTQQEDSAVYLCASKPKGLKTGRAGELFFGEGSRLTVL.

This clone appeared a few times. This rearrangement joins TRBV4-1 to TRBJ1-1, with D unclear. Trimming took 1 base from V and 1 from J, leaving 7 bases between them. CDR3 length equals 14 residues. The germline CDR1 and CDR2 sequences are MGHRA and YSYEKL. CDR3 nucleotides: TGCGCCAGCAGCCAAGGGGCCCCGAACACTGAAGCTTTCTTT. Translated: CASSQGAPNTEAFF.

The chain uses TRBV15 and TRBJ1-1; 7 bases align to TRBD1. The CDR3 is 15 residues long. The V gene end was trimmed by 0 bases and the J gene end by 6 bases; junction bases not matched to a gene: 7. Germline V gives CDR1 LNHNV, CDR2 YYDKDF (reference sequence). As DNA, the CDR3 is TGTGCCACCAGCAGAGATATCGGAGGGACAGCTGAAGCTTTCTTT. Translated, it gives CATSRDIGGTAEAFF.

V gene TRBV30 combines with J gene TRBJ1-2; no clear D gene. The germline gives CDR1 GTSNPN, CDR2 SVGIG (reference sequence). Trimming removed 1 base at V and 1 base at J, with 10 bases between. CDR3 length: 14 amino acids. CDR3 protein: CAWSDLLVNYGYTF. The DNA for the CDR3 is TGTGCCTGGAGTGACCTACTCGTTAACTATGGCTACACCTTC.

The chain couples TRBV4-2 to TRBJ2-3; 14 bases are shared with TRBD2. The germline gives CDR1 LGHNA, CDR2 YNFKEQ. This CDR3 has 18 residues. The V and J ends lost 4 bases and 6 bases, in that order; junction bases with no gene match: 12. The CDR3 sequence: CASSPLLPTSGGADTQYF. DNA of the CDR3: TGTGCCAGCAGCCCCCTTCTACCGACTAGCGGGGGGGCGGATACGCAGTATTTT.

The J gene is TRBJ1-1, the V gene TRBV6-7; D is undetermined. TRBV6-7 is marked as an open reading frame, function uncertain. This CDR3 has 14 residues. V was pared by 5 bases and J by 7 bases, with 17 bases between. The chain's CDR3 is CASSPPGKSGEAFF. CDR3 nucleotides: TGTGCCAGCAGTCCCCCTGGAAAGTCGGGTGAAGCTTTCTTT.

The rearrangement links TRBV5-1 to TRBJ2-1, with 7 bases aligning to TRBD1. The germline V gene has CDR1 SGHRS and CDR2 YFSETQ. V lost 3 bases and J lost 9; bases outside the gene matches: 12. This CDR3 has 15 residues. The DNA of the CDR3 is TGCGCCAGCAGCTCGGACAGGCCCTACGACGGTGAGCAGTTCTTC. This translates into CASSSDRPYDGEQFF.

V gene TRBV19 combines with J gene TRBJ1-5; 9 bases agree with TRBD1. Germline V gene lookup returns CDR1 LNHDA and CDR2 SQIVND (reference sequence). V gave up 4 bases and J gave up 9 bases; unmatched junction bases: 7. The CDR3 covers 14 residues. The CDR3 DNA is TGTGCCAGTAGTACCGCGACAGGGGGGTGGCCCCAGCATTTT. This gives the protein CASSTATGGWPQHF.

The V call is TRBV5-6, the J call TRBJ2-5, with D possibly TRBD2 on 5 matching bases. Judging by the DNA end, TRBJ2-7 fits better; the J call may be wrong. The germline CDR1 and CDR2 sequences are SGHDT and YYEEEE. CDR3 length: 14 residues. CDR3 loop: CASSLAGVSYEQYF. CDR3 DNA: TGTGCCAGCAGCTTGGCCGGGGTCTCCTACGAGCAGTACTTC.

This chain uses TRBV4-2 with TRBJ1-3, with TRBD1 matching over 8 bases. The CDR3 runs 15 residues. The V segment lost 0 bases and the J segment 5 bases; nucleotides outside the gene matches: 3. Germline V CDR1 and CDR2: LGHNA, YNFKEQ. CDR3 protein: CASSQEGQGRNTIYF. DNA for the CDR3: TGTGCCAGCAGCCAAGAAGGACAGGGCCGAAACACCATATATTTT.

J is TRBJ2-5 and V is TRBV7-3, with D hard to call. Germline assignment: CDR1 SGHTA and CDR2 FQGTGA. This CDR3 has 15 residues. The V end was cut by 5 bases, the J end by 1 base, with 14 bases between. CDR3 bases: TGTGCCAGCAGCCCTTCCCTAGTTTCCCAAGAGACCCAGTACTTC. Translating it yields CASSPSLVSQETQYF.

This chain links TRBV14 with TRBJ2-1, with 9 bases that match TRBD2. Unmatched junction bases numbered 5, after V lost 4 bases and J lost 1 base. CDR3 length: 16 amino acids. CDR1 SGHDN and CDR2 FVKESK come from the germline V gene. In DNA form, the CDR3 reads TGTGCCAGCAGCCCCCTGGCGGGGGGGTCCTACAATGAGCAGTTCTTC. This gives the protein CASSPLAGGSYNEQFF.

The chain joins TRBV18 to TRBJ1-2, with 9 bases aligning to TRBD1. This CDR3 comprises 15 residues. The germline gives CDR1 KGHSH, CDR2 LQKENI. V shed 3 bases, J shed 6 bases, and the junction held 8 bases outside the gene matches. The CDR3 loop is CASSPTSTGGNGYTF. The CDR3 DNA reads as TGTGCCAGCTCACCTACTTCGACAGGGGGGAATGGCTACACCTTC.

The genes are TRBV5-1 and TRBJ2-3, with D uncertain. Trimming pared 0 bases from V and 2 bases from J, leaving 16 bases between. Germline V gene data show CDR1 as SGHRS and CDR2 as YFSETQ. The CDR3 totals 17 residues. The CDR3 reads CASSLAWSLEVTDTQYF. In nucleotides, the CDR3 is TGCGCCAGCAGCTTGGCCTGGAGCCTCGAGGTCACAGATACGCAGTATTTT.

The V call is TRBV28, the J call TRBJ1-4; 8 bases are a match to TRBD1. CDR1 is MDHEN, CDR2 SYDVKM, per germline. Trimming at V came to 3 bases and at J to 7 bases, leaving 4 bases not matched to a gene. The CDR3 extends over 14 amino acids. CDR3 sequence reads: CASSFETGVEKLFF. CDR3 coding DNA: TGTGCCAGCAGTTTTGAGACAGGGGTTGAAAAACTGTTTTTT.

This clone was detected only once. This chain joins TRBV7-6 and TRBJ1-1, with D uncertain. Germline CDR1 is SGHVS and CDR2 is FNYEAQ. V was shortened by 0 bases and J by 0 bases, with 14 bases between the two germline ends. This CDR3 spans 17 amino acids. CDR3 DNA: TGTGCCAGCAGCTTAGCGCCTGTTGAGTTGATGAACACTGAAGCTTTCTTT. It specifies CASSLAPVELMNTEAFF.

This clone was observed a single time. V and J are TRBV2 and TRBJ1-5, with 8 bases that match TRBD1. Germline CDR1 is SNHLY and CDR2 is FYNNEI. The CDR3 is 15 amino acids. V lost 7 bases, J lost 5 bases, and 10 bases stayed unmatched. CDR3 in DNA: TGTGCCAGCACCCGCGCCCCGACAGGGGATCAGCCCCAGCATTTT. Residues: CASTRAPTGDQPQHF.

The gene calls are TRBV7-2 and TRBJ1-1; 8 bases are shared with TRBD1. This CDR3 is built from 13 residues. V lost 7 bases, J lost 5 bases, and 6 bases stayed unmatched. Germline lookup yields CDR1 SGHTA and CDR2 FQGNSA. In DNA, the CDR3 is TGTGCCAGCACCCCTTGGACAGGGACTGAAGCTTTCTTT. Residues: CASTPWTGTEAFF.

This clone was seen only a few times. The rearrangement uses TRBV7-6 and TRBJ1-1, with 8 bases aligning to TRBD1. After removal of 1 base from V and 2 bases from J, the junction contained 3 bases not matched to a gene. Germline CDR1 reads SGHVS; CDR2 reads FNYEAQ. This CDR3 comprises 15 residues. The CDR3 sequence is CASSLGTGYNTEAFF. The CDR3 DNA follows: TGTGCCAGCAGCTTAGGGACAGGGTACAACACTGAAGCTTTCTTT.

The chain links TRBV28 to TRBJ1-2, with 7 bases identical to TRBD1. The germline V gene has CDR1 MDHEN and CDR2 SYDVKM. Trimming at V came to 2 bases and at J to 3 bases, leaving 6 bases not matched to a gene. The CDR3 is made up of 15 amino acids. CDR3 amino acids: CASSLGTVGYYGYTF. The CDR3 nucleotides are TGTGCCAGCAGTTTAGGGACAGTAGGTTACTATGGCTACACCTTC.

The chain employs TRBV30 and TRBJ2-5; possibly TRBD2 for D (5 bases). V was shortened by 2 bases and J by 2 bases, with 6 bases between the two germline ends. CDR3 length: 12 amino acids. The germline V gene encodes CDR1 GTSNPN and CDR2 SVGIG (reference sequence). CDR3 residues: CAWSRGQETQYF. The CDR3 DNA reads TGTGCCTGGAGTCGGGGACAAGAGACCCAGTACTTC.

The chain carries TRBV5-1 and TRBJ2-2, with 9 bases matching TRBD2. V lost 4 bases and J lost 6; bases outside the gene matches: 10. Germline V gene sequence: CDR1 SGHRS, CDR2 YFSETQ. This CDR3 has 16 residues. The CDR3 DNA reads TGCGCCAGCAGCCACGAAGCGGGGGGATGGTCCGGGGAGCTGTTTTTT. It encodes CASSHEAGGWSGELFF.

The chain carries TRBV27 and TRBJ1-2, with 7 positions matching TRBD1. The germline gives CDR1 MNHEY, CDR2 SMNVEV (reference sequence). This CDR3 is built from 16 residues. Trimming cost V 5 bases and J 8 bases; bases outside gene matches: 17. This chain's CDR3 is CASSPKEGGASKGYTF. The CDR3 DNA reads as TGTGCCAGCAGTCCCAAGGAAGGGGGCGCCTCTAAGGGCTACACCTTC.

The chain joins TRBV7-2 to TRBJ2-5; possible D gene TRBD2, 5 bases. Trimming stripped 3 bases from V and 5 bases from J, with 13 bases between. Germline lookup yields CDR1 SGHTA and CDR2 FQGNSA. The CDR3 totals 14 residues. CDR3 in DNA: TGTGCCAGCAGCTTGAGGAGGACCGGGGAGACCCAGTACTTC. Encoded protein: CASSLRRTGETQYF.

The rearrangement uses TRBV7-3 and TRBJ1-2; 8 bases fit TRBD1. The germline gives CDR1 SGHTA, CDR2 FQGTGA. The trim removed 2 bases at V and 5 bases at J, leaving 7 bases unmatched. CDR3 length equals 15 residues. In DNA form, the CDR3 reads TGTGCCAGCAGCTTATGGGCAGGGGGCGCGTATGGCTACACCTTC. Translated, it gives CASSLWAGGAYGYTF.

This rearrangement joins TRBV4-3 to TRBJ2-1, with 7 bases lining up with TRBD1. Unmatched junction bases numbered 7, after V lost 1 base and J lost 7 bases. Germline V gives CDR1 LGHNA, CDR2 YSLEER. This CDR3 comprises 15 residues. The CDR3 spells CASSQGRDSMNEQFF. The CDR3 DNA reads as TGCGCCAGCAGCCAAGGTAGGGACAGTATGAATGAGCAGTTCTTC.

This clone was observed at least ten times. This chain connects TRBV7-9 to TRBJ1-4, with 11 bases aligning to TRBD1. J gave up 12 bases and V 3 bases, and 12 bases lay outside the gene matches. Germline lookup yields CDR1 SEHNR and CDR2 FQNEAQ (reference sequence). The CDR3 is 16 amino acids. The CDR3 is CASSLGSGTGGNELFF. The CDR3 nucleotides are TGTGCCAGCAGCTTGGGGTCCGGGACAGGGGGGAATGAACTGTTTTTT.

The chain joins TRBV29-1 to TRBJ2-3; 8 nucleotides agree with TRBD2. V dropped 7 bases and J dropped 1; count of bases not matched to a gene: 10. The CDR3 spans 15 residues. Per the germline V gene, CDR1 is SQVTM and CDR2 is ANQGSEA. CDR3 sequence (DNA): TGCAGCGGATCAACGGGAGGGGGGGGCACAGATACGCAGTATTTT. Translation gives CSGSTGGGGTDTQYF.

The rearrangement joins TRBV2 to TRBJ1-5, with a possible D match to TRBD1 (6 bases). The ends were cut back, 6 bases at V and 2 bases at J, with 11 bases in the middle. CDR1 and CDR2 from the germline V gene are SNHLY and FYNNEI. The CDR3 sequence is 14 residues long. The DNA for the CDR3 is TGTGCCAGCAGGAACAGGGTAGGCAATCAGCCCCAGCATTTT. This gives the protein CASRNRVGNQPQHF.

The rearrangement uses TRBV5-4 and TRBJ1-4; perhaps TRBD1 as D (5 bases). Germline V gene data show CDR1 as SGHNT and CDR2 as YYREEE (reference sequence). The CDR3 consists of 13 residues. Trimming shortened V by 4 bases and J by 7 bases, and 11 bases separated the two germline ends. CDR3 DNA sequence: TGTGCCAGCAGCGGAGGGGCGGGTGAAAAACTGTTTTTT. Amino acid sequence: CASSGGAGEKLFF.